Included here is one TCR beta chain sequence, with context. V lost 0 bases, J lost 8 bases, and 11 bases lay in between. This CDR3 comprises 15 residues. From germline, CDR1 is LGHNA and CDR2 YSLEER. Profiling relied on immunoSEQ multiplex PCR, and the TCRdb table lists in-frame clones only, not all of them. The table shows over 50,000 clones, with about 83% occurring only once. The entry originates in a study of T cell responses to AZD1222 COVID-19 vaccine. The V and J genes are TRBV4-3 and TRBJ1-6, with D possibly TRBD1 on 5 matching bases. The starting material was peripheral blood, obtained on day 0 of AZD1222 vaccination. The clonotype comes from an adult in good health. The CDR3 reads CASSQDTGMDSPLHF. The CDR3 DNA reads TGCGCCAGCAGCCAAGATACAGGAATGGATTCACCCCTCCACTTT.